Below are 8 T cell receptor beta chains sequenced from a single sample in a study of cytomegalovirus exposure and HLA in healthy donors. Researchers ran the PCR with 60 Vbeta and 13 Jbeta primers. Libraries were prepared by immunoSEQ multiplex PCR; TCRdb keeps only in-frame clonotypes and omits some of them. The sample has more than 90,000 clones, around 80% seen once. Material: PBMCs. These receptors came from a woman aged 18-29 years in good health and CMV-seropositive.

The CDR3 DNA follows: TGTGCCAGCAGCAAGAATAGGGGAGGGAGCTCCTACAATGAGCAGTTCTTC. Translating gives CASSKNRGGSSYNEQFF. The rearrangement uses TRBV7-9 and TRBJ2-1; TRBD2 agrees at 7 bases. Looked up from germline, CDR1 is SEHNR and CDR2 is FQNEAQ (reference sequence). The CDR3 loop spans 17 amino acids. V was clipped by 5 bases and J by 0 bases; unmatched bases: 10.

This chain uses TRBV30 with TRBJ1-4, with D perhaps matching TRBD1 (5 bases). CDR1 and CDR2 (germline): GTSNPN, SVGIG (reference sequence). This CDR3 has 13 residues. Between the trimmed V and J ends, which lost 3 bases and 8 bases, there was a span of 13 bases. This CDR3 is CAWSGQEGEKLFF. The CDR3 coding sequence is TGTGCCTGGAGCGGACAAGAAGGGGAAAAACTGTTTTTT.

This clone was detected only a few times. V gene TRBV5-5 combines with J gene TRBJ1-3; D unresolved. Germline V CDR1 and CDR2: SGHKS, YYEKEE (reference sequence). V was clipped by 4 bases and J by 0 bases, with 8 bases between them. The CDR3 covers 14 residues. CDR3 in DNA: TGTGCCAGCAGCCTCATAGCCTCTGGAAACACCATATATTTT. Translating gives CASSLIASGNTIYF.

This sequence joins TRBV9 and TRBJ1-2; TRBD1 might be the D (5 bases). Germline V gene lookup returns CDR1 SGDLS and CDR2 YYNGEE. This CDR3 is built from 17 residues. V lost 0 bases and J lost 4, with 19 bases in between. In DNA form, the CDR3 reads TGTGCCAGCAGCGTAGCTAAAGAACGGGGGTGGGGCTATGGCTACACCTTC. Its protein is CASSVAKERGWGYGYTF.

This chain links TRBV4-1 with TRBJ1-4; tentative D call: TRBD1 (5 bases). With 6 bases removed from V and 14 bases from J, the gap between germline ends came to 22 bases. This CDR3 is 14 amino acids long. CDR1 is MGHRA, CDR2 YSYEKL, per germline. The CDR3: CASSLHFQGYGLFF. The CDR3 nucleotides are TGCGCCAGCAGTCTGCACTTTCAGGGTTACGGTCTGTTTTTT.

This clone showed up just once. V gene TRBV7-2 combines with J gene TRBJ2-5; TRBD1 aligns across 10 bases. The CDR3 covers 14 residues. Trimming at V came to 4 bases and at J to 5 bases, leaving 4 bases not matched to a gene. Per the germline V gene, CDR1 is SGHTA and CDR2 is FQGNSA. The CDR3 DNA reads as TGTGCCAGCAGCTCCGACAGGGGGCGGGAGACCCAGTACTTC. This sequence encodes CASSSDRGRETQYF.

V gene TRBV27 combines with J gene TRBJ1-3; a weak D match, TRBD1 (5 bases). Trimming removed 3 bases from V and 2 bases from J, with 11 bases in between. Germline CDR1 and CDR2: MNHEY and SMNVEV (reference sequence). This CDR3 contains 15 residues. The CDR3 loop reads CASSFQARAGNTIYF. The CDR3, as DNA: TGTGCCAGCAGTTTCCAGGCCAGGGCTGGAAACACCATATATTTT.

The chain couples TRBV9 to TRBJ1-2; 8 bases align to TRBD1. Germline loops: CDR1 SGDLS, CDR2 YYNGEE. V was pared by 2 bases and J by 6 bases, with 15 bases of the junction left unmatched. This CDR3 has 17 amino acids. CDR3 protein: CASSVGLDPGQGNGYTF. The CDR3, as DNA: TGTGCCAGCAGCGTGGGTTTGGACCCAGGACAGGGCAATGGCTACACCTTC. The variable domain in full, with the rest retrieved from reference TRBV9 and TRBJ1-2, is DSGVTQTPKHLITATGQRVTLRCSPRSGDLSVYWYQQSLDQGLQFLIQYYNGEERAKGNILERFSAQQFPDLHSELNLSSLELGDSALYFCASSVGLDPGQGNGYTFGSGTRLTVV.